The 17 T cell receptor beta chains in this list originate from one sample, sequenced in a study of tumor-infiltrating lymphocytes in primary liver carcinoma. The template, about 500 ng total RNA, yielded TCR beta cDNA made with a constant-region primer. For TCR beta, libraries were produced by three nested multiplex PCR rounds using slightly modified ARM-PCR. The first two PCR rounds, around 11 cycles each, used TRBV1-TRBV30 forward primers and a C-beta reverse primer. TCRdb used MiXCR to reprocess the multiplex PCR reads, holding one entry per CDR3 protein. The sample has 55,000 to 70,000 distinct CDR3 sequences, just over 70% seen once. It was from roughly 20-30 mg of unsorted bulk tissue that RNA and DNA were co-extracted. Sequencing input: liver tumor tissue from sampling region 2. Described subset: tumor region T2, inferior pole. These receptors came from a man aged 35 to 55 with primary liver carcinoma and hepatitis B virus infection.

As for this clonotype: One junction end disagrees with the germline gene, perhaps due to a read error. The rearrangement joins TRBV5-1 to TRBJ2-7; D uncertain. The V gene's germline CDR1 is SGHRS and CDR2 YFSETQ. The CDR3 contains 13 residues. The CDR3 coding sequence is TGCGCCAGCAGCTTATATGTCGGTTCCGAGCGGTACTTC. It is translated as CASSLYVGSERYF. The variable domain in full, completed from reference TRBV5-1 and TRBJ2-7, reads KAGVTQTPRYLIKTRGQQVTLSCSPISGHRSVSWYQQTPGQGLQFLFEYFSETQRNKGNFPGRFSGRQFSNSRSEMNVSTLELGDSALYLCASSLYVGSERYFGPGTRLTVT.

Of note for this clonotype: A single base separates this from a much larger clone, so it may be a read error. J is TRBJ2-1 and V is TRBV11-3, with D maybe TRBD2 (6 bases). The length of the CDR3 is 14 residues. CDR1 and CDR2 from the germline V gene are SGHNT and YENEEA. Trimming pared 3 bases from V and 12 bases from J, leaving 18 bases between. For the CDR3, the DNA is TGTGCCAGCAGCTTGACTAGTATTATCGATGGGCAGTTCTTC. Its protein is CASSLTSIIDGQFF.

V gene TRBV29-1 combines with J gene TRBJ2-1; D may be TRBD1 (6 bases). V lost 8 bases and J 4 bases, leaving 18 bases between the germline ends. Per the germline V gene, CDR1 is SQVTM and CDR2 is ANQGSEA. This CDR3 has 14 amino acids. The DNA for the CDR3 is TGCAGCCTTGTGGGGACGGGGACATACAATGAGCAGTTCTTC. This sequence encodes CSLVGTGTYNEQFF.

The chain carries TRBV4-1 and TRBJ1-3; the D is unclear. Germline CDR1 and CDR2: MGHRA and YSYEKL. This CDR3 comprises 17 residues. V lost 1 base and J 0 bases, leaving 13 bases between the germline ends. The CDR3 protein is CASSQGRSRSSGNTIYF. Here the CDR3 DNA reads TGCGCCAGCAGCCAAGGACGCAGCAGGAGCTCTGGAAACACCATATATTTT.

This chain connects TRBV29-1 to TRBJ1-4; D call uncertain. CDR1 and CDR2 from the germline V gene are SQVTM and ANQGSEA. This CDR3 has 13 residues. Here the CDR3 DNA reads TGCAGGGTGAGAGGAGGATCGGGTGAAAAACTGTTTTTT. Translated, it gives CRVRGGSGEKLFF.

A remark on this clonotype: A read error is likely, as this CDR3 ends without the conserved phenylalanine or tryptophan. J is TRBJ2-5 and V is TRBV11-2, with D possibly being TRBD2 (6 bases). The CDR3 is 16 amino acids. Germline CDR1 reads SGHAT; CDR2 reads FQNNGV. This CDR3 reads CVSSQTHGGVKETQYL. CDR3 DNA sequence: TGTGTCAGCAGCCAAACTCATGGCGGGGTGAAAGAGACCCAGTACTTA.

The chain is built from TRBV5-6 and TRBJ2-2; TRBD1 might be the D (5 bases). The CDR3 has 15 amino acids. Trimming shortened V by 4 bases and J by 9 bases, and 19 bases separated the two germline ends. CDR1 is SGHDT and CDR2 is YYEEEE in the germline V gene. CDR3 sequence (DNA): TGTGCCAGCAGCCCAGGGTTCGCGAACACTAGGGAGCTGTTTTTT. Residues: CASSPGFANTRELFF.

Note on this clonotype: Compared with germline, one end of the junction differs, possibly owing to a read error. The rearrangement links TRBV12-3 or TRBV12-4 to TRBJ1-2; 9 bases are shared with TRBD1. This CDR3 region has 14 residues. CDR3 amino acids: CACSLGTGPCGYTF. CDR3 coding DNA: TGTGCCTGCAGTCTCGGGACAGGGCCCTGTGGCTACACCTTC.

With regard to this clonotype: A clone one base away is much larger, so this may be a read error. The chain couples TRBV29-1 to TRBJ2-3; weak D call: TRBD2 (5 bases). This CDR3 spans 13 amino acids. V was pared by 4 bases and J by 0 bases, with 8 bases between. The germline CDR1 and CDR2 sequences are SQVTM and ANQGSEA. Written as DNA, the CDR3 is TGCAGCGTTGGGAGGCTGAGCACAGATACGCAGTATTTT. It yields the protein CSVGRLSTDTQYF.

Remarks on this clonotype: Here the CDR3 omits its conserved ending phenylalanine or tryptophan, so a read error is the likely source. It is unclear where the CDR3 begins or ends on the DNA, so no DNA is shown, and the CDR3 is as TCRdb lists it. The rearrangement links TRBV6-2 or TRBV6-3 to TRBJ2-1; TRBD2 is taken as the D call from the table, unchecked against the DNA. Germline lookup yields CDR1 MNHEY and CDR2 SVGEGT. The CDR3 numbers 10 amino acids, ends counted. CDR3 loop: CASYRASLFL.

The DNA of the CDR3 is TGTGCCAGCAGCTTAGATCGGGGGCCGGATGAGCAGTTCTTC. This gives the protein CASSLDRGPDEQFF. The chain uses TRBV11-2 and TRBJ2-1; the D gene could be TRBD1 or TRBD2 (6 bases each). CDR1 is SGHAT and CDR2 is FQNNGV in the germline V gene. V was cut by 0 bases and J by 8 bases, with 11 bases left in between. This CDR3 comprises 14 residues.

As to this clonotype: Since no conserved phenylalanine or tryptophan closes the CDR3, a read error is the likely cause. The V gene is TRBV12-3 or TRBV12-4, the J gene TRBJ2-7; 8 nucleotides line up with TRBD2. The V gene end was trimmed by 2 bases and the J gene end by 7 bases; junction bases not matched to a gene: 16. The CDR3 is 17 amino acids. The CDR3 DNA reads TGTGCCAGCAGTTTAAAAGGCGGGAGGATGCATCCTTGGGAGCAGTACTCC. This codes for CASSLKGGRMHPWEQYS.

The CDR3 bases are TGTGCCAGCACTCACGATATCAGTCTCATAGATACGCAGTATTTT. Amino acid sequence: CASTHDISLIDTQYF. The chain carries TRBV6-5 and TRBJ2-3, with D unclear. V was clipped by 7 bases and J by 5 bases, with 19 bases between them. The CDR3 spans 15 residues. Germline V gene data show CDR1 as MNHEY and CDR2 as SVGAGI.

This clonotype appeared a single time. At one end the junction does not follow the germline gene, possibly because of a read error. The V call is TRBV5-4, the J call TRBJ2-7; maybe TRBD1 (5 bases). Germline CDR1 and CDR2: SGHNT and YYREEE (reference sequence). This CDR3 has 15 amino acids. CDR3 residues: CDSSIRVGRGYEQYF. CDR3 nucleotide sequence: TGTGACAGCAGCATCCGAGTGGGAAGGGGCTACGAGCAGTACTTC.

This clonotype was recorded many times. The V and J genes are TRBV5-6 and TRBJ1-6; TRBD1 is a possible D gene (6 bases). Per germline, CDR1 SGHDT and CDR2 YYEEEE. The germline V and J ends were trimmed by 0 bases and 7 bases, with 11 bases remaining between them. CDR3 length: 15 amino acids. As DNA, the CDR3 is TGTGCCAGCAGCTTGGTTGGACAGCGCAATTCACCCCTCCACTTT. This gives the protein CASSLVGQRNSPLHF.

This clonotype was detected only once. At one end, the junction sequence differs from germline, possibly due to a read error. The chain combines TRBV11-2 with TRBJ2-7, with TRBD2 matching 12 bases. CDR1 SGHAT and CDR2 FQNNGV come from the germline V gene. The CDR3 extends over 16 amino acids. CDR3 amino acids: CASSLALAGGSSERYF. CDR3 nucleotides: TGCGCCAGCAGCTTAGCTCTAGCGGGAGGGTCCTCCGAGCGGTACTTC.

As concerns this clonotype: A much larger clone differs from this one at a single base, so this may be a read error. Since no conserved phenylalanine or tryptophan closes the CDR3, a read error is the likely cause. V is TRBV28 and J is TRBJ1-3; the match to TRBD1 covers 7 bases. The V segment lost 6 bases and the J segment 3 bases; nucleotides outside the gene matches: 8. CDR1 and CDR2 from the germline V gene are MDHEN and SYDVKM. This CDR3 comprises 15 residues. This CDR3 is CASSPSTGSGNTIYS. The CDR3 DNA reads as TGTGCCAGCAGCCCCTCGACAGGGAGTGGAAACACCATATATTCT.